Listed here are 3 T cell receptor beta chains from one sample, sequenced in a study of cytomegalovirus exposure and HLA in healthy donors (dated by TCRdb to 2017 to 2019). Library creation used the immunoSEQ multiplex PCR assay. What TCRdb holds here is the immuneACCESS table cut down to in-frame rearrangements. Part of the clones is not present; checked against another copy, under half of the missing clones reflect an unresolved V gene, and the others are unexplained. For this sample the table gives around 350,000 clones, of which about nine tenths were detected only once. The top ten clonotypes cover 0.83% of the sample. Sequencing was carried out using PBMCs. These receptor sequences come from a woman aged 18-29 years in good health and CMV-seronegative.

The chain couples TRBV28 to TRBJ1-1, with D unresolved. CDR1 and CDR2 from the germline V gene are MDHEN and SYDVKM. V lost 8 bases to trimming and J lost 1 base, with 8 bases between them. The CDR3 has 12 amino acids. CDR3 nucleotides: TGTGCCAGCGCGGAGAGGAACACTGAAGCTTTCTTT. Translation: CASAERNTEAFF. The whole variable domain, filled in from reference TRBV28 and TRBJ1-1, reads DVKVTQSSRYLVKRTGEKVFLECVQDMDHENMFWYRQDPGLGLRLIYFSYDVKMKEKGDIPEGYSVSREKKERFSLILESASTNQTSMYLCASAERNTEAFFGQGTRLTVV.

The gene calls are TRBV2 and TRBJ1-2, with TRBD1 as a possible D gene (5 bases). CDR3 size: 13 residues. Trimming took 4 bases from V and 3 from J, leaving 9 bases between them. Germline V CDR1 and CDR2: SNHLY, FYNNEI. The CDR3 loop is CASSAGTHYGYTF. DNA for the CDR3: TGTGCCAGCAGTGCTGGGACTCACTATGGCTACACCTTC.

The V and J genes are TRBV27 and TRBJ2-7, with D perhaps TRBD1 (6 bases). This CDR3 contains 16 residues. Germline V gene sequence: CDR1 MNHEY, CDR2 SMNVEV (reference sequence). V lost 5 bases to trimming and J lost 4 bases, with 21 bases between them. The CDR3 sequence: CASSPTTQGALYEQYF. CDR3 sequence (DNA): TGTGCCAGCAGTCCAACTACACAGGGAGCACTGTACGAGCAGTACTTC.